This T cell receptor (beta chain) was sequenced during a study of blood T cell repertoires in COVID-19. The CDR3 is 15 residues long. Per the germline V gene, CDR1 is MNHEY and CDR2 is SVGAGI. J was trimmed by 3 bases and V by 0 bases; bases with no gene match: 3. Here immunoSEQ multiplex PCR was the method, and the copy in TCRdb shows in-frame clones only, minus some. The table records fewer than 90,000 clones, approximately 89% of them present only once. The chain joins TRBV6-5 to TRBJ2-7, with TRBD1 identical over 9 bases. The TCR was taken from a man in his fifties with active or convalescent COVID-19. Sequencing used peripheral blood. DNA of the CDR3: TGTGCCAGCAGTTACTCAGGGACAGGGAACTACGAGCAGTACTTC. Translated: CASSYSGTGNYEQYF.